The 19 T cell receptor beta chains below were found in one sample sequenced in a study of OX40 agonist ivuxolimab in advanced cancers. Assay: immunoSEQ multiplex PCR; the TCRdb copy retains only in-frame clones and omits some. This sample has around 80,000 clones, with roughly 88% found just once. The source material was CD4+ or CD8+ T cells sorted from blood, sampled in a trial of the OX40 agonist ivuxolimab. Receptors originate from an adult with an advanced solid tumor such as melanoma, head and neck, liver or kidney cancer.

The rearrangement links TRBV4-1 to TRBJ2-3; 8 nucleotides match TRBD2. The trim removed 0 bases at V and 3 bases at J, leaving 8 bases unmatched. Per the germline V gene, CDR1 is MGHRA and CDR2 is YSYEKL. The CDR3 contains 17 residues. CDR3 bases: TGCGCCAGCAGCCAAGATGGTTTAGCGGGGAGGACAGATACGCAGTATTTT. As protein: CASSQDGLAGRTDTQYF.

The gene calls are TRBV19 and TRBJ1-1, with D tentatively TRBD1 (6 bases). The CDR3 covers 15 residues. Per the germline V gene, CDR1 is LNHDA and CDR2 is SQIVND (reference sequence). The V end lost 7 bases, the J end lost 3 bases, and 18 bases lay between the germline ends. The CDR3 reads CASTPLQGRDTEAFF. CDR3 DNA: TGTGCCAGTACCCCCCTACAGGGTAGAGACACTGAAGCTTTCTTT.

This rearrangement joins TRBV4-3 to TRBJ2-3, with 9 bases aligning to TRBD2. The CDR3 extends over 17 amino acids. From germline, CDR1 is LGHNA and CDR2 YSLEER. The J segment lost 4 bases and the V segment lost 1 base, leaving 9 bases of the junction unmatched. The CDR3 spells CASSQGLGGGASDTQYF. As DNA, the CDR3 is TGCGCCAGCAGCCAAGGCTTGGGCGGGGGGGCTTCAGATACGCAGTATTTT.

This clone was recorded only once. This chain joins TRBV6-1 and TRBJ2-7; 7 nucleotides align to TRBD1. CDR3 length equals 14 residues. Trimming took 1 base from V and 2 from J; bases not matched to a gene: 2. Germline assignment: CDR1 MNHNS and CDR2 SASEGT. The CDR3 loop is CASSEGQGTYEQYF. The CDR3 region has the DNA TGTGCCAGCAGTGAAGGACAGGGAACCTACGAGCAGTACTTC.

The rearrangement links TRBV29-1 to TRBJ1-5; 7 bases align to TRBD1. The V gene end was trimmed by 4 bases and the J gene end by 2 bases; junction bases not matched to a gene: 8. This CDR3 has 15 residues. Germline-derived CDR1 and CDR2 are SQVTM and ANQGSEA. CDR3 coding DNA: TGCAGCGTTGTAGTACAGGGGACGGGCAATCAGCCCCAGCATTTT. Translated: CSVVVQGTGNQPQHF.

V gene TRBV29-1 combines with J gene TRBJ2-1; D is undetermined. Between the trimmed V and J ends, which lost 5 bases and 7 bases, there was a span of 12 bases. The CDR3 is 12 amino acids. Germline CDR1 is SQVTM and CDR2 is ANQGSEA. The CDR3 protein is CSVPLQLNEQFF. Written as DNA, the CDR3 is TGCAGCGTTCCTCTTCAACTTAATGAGCAGTTCTTC.

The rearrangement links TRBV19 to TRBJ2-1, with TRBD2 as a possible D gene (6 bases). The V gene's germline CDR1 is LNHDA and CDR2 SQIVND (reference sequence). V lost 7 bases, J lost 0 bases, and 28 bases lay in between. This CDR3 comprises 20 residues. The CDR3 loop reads CASTPAGQFASASSYNEQFF. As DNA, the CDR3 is TGTGCCAGTACCCCGGCGGGGCAGTTCGCGTCCGCGAGCTCCTACAATGAGCAGTTCTTC.

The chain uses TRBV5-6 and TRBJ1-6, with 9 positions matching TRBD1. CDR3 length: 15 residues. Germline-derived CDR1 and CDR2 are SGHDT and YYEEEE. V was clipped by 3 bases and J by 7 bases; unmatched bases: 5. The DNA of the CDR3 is TGTGCCAGCAGCTCCGGGACAGGGAGGAATTCACCCCTCCACTTT. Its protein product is CASSSGTGRNSPLHF.

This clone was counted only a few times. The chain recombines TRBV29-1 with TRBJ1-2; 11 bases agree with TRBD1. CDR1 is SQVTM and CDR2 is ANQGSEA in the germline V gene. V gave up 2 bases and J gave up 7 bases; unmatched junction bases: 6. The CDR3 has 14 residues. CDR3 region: CSVERTGGRGGYTF. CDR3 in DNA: TGCAGCGTTGAAAGGACAGGGGGCAGGGGTGGCTACACCTTC.

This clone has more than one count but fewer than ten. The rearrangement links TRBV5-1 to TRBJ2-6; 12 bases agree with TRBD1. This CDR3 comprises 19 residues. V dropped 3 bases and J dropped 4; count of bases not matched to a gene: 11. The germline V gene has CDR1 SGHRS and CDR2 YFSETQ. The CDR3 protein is CASSSGGTGGATGANVLTF. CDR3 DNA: TGCGCCAGCAGCTCTGGAGGGACAGGGGGCGCAACAGGGGCCAACGTCCTGACTTTC.

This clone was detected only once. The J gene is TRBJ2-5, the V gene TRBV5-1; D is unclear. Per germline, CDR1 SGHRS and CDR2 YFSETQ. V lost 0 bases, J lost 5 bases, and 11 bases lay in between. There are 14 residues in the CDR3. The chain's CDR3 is CASSLAPRSETQYF. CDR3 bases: TGCGCCAGCAGCTTGGCCCCCCGATCCGAGACCCAGTACTTC.

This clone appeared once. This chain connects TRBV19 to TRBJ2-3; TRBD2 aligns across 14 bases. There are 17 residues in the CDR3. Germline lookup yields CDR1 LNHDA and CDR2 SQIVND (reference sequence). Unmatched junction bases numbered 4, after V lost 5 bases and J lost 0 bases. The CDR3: CASSETSGRVSTDTQYF. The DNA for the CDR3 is TGTGCCAGTAGTGAGACTAGCGGGAGGGTAAGCACAGATACGCAGTATTTT.

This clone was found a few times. The CDR3 spells CASSPDGRGSNQPQHF. The CDR3 nucleotides are TGCGCCAGCAGCCCGGACGGACGGGGTAGCAATCAGCCCCAGCATTTT. The rearrangement joins TRBV5-1 to TRBJ1-5, with D unclear. CDR1 is SGHRS, CDR2 YFSETQ, per germline. The CDR3 has 16 amino acids. V was trimmed by 4 bases and J by 0 bases, leaving 14 bases between them.

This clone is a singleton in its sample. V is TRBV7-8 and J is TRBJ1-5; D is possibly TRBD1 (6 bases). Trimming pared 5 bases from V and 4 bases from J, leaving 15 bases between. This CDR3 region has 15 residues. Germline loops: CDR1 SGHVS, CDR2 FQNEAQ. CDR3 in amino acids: CASSPRGSGNQPQHF. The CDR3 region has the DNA TGTGCCAGCAGCCCAAGGGGGTCAGGGAATCAGCCCCAGCATTTT.

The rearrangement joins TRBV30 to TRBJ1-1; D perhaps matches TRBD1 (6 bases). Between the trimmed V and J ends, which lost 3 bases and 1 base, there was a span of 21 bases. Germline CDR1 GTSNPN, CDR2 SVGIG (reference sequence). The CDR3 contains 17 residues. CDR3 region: CAWRKIRDTKGNTEAFF. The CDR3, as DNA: TGTGCCTGGAGGAAAATCCGGGACACCAAGGGGAACACTGAAGCTTTCTTT.

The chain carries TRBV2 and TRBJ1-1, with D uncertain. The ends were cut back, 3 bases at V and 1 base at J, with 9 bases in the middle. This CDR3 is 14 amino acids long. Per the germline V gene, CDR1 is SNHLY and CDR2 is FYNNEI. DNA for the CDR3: TGTGCCAGCAGTGATAGGGCAGGGAACACTGAAGCTTTCTTT. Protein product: CASSDRAGNTEAFF.

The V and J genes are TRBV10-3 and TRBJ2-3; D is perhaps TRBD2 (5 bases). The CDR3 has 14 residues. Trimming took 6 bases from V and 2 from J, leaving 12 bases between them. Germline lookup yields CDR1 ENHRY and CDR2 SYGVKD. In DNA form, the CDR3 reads TGTGCCATCAGGCCCAGCGGAGCCACAGATACGCAGTATTTT. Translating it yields CAIRPSGATDTQYF.

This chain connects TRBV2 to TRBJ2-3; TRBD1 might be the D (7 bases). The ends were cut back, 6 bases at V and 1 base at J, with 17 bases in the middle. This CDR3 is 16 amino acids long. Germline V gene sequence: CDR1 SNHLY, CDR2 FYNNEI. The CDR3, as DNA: TGTGCCAGCAGAAGAAACCAGGGGGGAGGCACAGATACGCAGTATTTT. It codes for CASRRNQGGGTDTQYF.

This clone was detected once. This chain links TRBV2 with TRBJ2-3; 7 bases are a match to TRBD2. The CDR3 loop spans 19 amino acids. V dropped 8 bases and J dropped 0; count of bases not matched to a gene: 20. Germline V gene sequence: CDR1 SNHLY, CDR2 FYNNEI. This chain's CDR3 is CASPLGLAEVSDSTDTQYF. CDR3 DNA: TGTGCCAGCCCTCTGGGGCTAGCGGAGGTGTCCGACAGCACAGATACGCAGTATTTT. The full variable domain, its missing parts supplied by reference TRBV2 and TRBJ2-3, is EPEVTQTPSHQVTQMGQEVILRCVPISNHLYFYWYRQILGQKVEFLVSFYNNEISEKSEIFDDQFSVERPDGSNFTLKIRSTKLEDSAMYFCASPLGLAEVSDSTDTQYFGPGTRLTVL.